Below, 21 T cell receptor beta chains from the same sample are listed, as sequenced in a study of blood T cell repertoires in COVID-19. Repertoires were generated with immunoSEQ multiplex PCR, while TCRdb's copy carries only in-frame clones and drops some. The sample yields about 440,000 clones, 88% seen once. Sequencing used peripheral blood. Receptor source: a woman aged 45 to 65 with COVID-19, enrolled during active disease.

This sequence joins TRBV30 and TRBJ2-2; a weak D match, TRBD1 (7 bases). V was trimmed by 3 bases and J by 6 bases, leaving 17 bases between them. From germline, CDR1 is GTSNPN and CDR2 SVGIG (reference sequence). This CDR3 contains 15 residues. The CDR3: CAWRAPTGEAGELFF. CDR3 DNA: TGTGCCTGGAGGGCACCAACAGGGGAGGCCGGGGAGCTGTTTTTT.

The V call is TRBV10-3, the J call TRBJ2-2, with D perhaps matching TRBD2 (6 bases). CDR3 length: 14 residues. The germline CDR1 and CDR2 sequences are ENHRY and SYGVKD. With 7 bases removed from V and 3 bases from J, the gap between germline ends came to 12 bases. CDR3 bases: TGTGCCATCAAGGAGACTAGTGACACCGGGGAGCTGTTTTTT. Translating it yields CAIKETSDTGELFF.

The rearrangement joins TRBV5-4 to TRBJ1-2, with 10 bases aligning to TRBD1. The V and J ends lost 6 bases and 3 bases, in that order; junction bases with no gene match: 5. Germline V lookup: CDR1 SGHNT, CDR2 YYREEE (reference sequence). There are 14 residues in the CDR3. CDR3 nucleotide sequence: TGTGCCAGCATCCGGGACAGGGGTGACTATGGCTACACCTTC. The encoded protein is CASIRDRGDYGYTF.

V gene TRBV6-1 combines with J gene TRBJ2-7, with a tentative D call TRBD1 (7 bases). Trimming cost V 3 bases and J 6 bases, with 15 bases left between them. Germline V gives CDR1 MNHNS, CDR2 SASEGT. The CDR3 has 14 amino acids. Written as DNA, the CDR3 is TGTGCCAGCAGTGATCAGACAGGGAGGAGCGAGCAGTACTTC. Amino acids: CASSDQTGRSEQYF.

The chain recombines TRBV10-1 with TRBJ2-7; 10 bases agree with TRBD2. J gave up 6 bases and V 0 bases, and 2 bases lay outside the gene matches. The CDR3 spans 14 residues. Germline V CDR1 and CDR2: WNHNN, SYGVQD (reference sequence). CDR3 sequence (DNA): TGCGCCAGCAGTGAGTCAGCGGGGGGGCCCGAGCAGTACTTC. Amino acids: CASSESAGGPEQYF.

The chain is built from TRBV5-1 and TRBJ1-6, with TRBD1 matching over 9 bases. With V trimmed by 4 bases and J by 10 bases, 9 bases remained unmatched. Germline CDR1 is SGHRS and CDR2 is YFSETQ. This CDR3 is 15 amino acids long. CDR3 sequence: CASSPGDREESPLHF. CDR3 sequence (DNA): TGCGCCAGCAGCCCCGGGGACAGGGAGGAATCACCCCTCCACTTT. Full variable domain (rest looked up from reference TRBV5-1 and TRBJ1-6): KAGVTQTPRYLIKTRGQQVTLSCSPISGHRSVSWYQQTPGQGLQFLFEYFSETQRNKGNFPGRFSGRQFSNSRSEMNVSTLELGDSALYLCASSPGDREESPLHFGNGTRLTVT.

V gene TRBV23-1 combines with J gene TRBJ1-3; TRBD1 matches 7 bases. TRBV23-1 is reported as an ORF; its role is uncertain. The V gene end was trimmed by 0 bases and the J gene end by 9 bases; junction bases not matched to a gene: 14. The CDR3 runs to 17 residues. CDR3: CASSQSGLQGCGSTIYF. The CDR3 DNA is TGCGCCAGCAGTCAATCGGGCCTACAGGGGTGTGGTAGCACCATATATTTT.

The chain recombines TRBV7-2 with TRBJ1-4; a possible D gene is TRBD1 (5 bases). Trimming pared 6 bases from V and 1 base from J, leaving 6 bases between. The CDR3 is made up of 13 amino acids. Germline CDR1 and CDR2: SGHTA and FQGNSA. The DNA for the CDR3 is TGTGCCAGCAGGGGGGGAACTAATGAAAAACTGTTTTTT. It specifies CASRGGTNEKLFF.

The V gene is TRBV12-3 or TRBV12-4, the J gene TRBJ1-2; D may be TRBD1 (5 bases). Trimming stripped 8 bases from V and 5 bases from J, with 15 bases between. The CDR3 runs 13 residues. The CDR3 protein is CASSLGADYGYTF. CDR3 in DNA: TGTGCCAGCTCCCTAGGGGCTGATTATGGCTACACCTTC.

The J gene is TRBJ1-1, the V gene TRBV11-3; D is possibly TRBD1 (5 bases). The CDR3 is made up of 14 amino acids. The germline V gene has CDR1 SGHNT and CDR2 YENEEA. V was clipped by 5 bases and J by 2 bases, with 12 bases between them. Written as DNA, the CDR3 is TGTGCCAGCAGCGCCGGGGGTGGCAACACTGAAGCTTTCTTT. This codes for CASSAGGGNTEAFF.

V is TRBV6-4 and J is TRBJ2-2; 8 bases map to TRBD2. The V and J ends lost 11 bases and 2 bases, in that order; junction bases with no gene match: 4. This CDR3 comprises 13 residues. Germline loops: CDR1 MRHNA, CDR2 SNTAGT. The CDR3 spells CASSGRNTGELFF. CDR3 DNA: TGTGCCTCTAGCGGGCGCAACACCGGGGAGCTGTTTTTT.

The chain joins TRBV11-2 to TRBJ2-5; D is undetermined. CDR3 length equals 11 residues. In germline, CDR1 is SGHAT, CDR2 FQNNGV. Trimming took off 5 bases at V and 4 bases at J, with 5 bases between the two ends. This chain's CDR3 is CASSIRETQYF. The CDR3 bases are TGTGCCAGCAGCATCCGAGAGACCCAGTACTTC.

This clone was counted ten times or more. The gene calls are TRBV2 and TRBJ1-6; D is undetermined. This CDR3 has 15 amino acids. In germline, CDR1 is SNHLY, CDR2 FYNNEI. The V and J ends lost 7 bases and 6 bases respectively, with 16 bases between them. CDR3 residues: CASIRRLLLNSPLHF. In DNA form, the CDR3 reads TGTGCCAGCATAAGGCGGCTACTCCTTAATTCACCCCTCCACTTT.

As DNA, the CDR3 is TGTGCCCAGGAGGAGCGGGGGGGCACAGATACGCAGTATTTT. Protein product: CAQEERGGTDTQYF. The chain couples TRBV30 to TRBJ2-3; 9 bases match TRBD2. V lost 8 bases, J lost 1 base, and 7 bases stayed unmatched. The CDR3 runs to 14 residues. In germline, CDR1 is GTSNPN, CDR2 SVGIG (reference sequence).

The chain has TRBV20-1 and TRBJ2-3; D gene unclear. Trimming left V 1 base short and J 9 bases short, with 8 bases between. Germline values: CDR1 DFQATT, CDR2 SNEGSKA (reference sequence). This CDR3 is built from 11 residues. The CDR3 DNA sequence: TGCAGTGCTAGAGCGCTTCGGACGCAGTATTTT. It is translated as CSARALRTQYF.

The chain's CDR3 is CAISPNRDNEKLFF. The CDR3 region has the DNA TGTGCCATCAGTCCGAACAGGGATAATGAAAAACTGTTTTTT. This rearrangement joins TRBV10-3 to TRBJ1-4, with D tentatively TRBD1 (6 bases). Germline lookup yields CDR1 ENHRY and CDR2 SYGVKD. Trimming stripped 5 bases from V and 4 bases from J, with 11 bases between. The CDR3 runs to 14 residues.

The chain employs TRBV5-6 and TRBJ1-2; 10 positions agree with TRBD1. Germline CDR1 is SGHDT and CDR2 is YYEEEE. V shed 5 bases, J shed 7 bases, and the junction held 8 bases outside the gene matches. The CDR3 length is 14 residues. DNA of the CDR3: TGTGCCAGCAGGCGGACAGGGGGAGAACGTGGCTACACCTTC. This codes for CASRRTGGERGYTF.

The gene calls are TRBV7-2 and TRBJ2-3; 8 bases align to TRBD2. CDR1 SGHTA and CDR2 FQGNSA come from the germline V gene. Losses at the gene ends were 3 bases for V and 1 base for J; bases not matched to a gene: 12. The CDR3 is made up of 18 amino acids. In DNA, the CDR3 is TGTGCCAGCAGCTTCAAATCGGGGGGGTACTCGGGCACAGATACGCAGTATTTT. Residues: CASSFKSGGYSGTDTQYF. The complete variable domain, with remaining parts taken from reference TRBV7-2 and TRBJ2-3, reads GAGVSQSPSNKVTEKGKDVELRCDPISGHTALYWYRQSLGQGLEFLIYFQGNSAPDKSGLPSDRFSAERTGGSVSTLTIQRTQQEDSAVYLCASSFKSGGYSGTDTQYFGPGTRLTVL.

The rearrangement joins TRBV4-2 to TRBJ2-3; D uncertain. V shed 4 bases and J shed 0 bases, with 14 bases lying between them. The CDR3 is made up of 16 amino acids. Germline lookup yields CDR1 LGHNA and CDR2 YNFKEQ. Written as DNA, the CDR3 is TGTGCCAGCAGCCCCGTACTTGAAACTAGCACAGATACGCAGTATTTT. Encoded protein: CASSPVLETSTDTQYF.

The gene calls are TRBV6-5 and TRBJ2-2; the match to TRBD2 covers 10 bases. The CDR3 is 15 amino acids. The junction had 8 bases not matched to a gene; V was cut back by 7 bases and J by 6 bases. Germline CDR1 MNHEY, CDR2 SVGAGI. The CDR3: CASKWQRGGAGELFF. The CDR3 DNA reads as TGTGCCAGCAAGTGGCAGCGGGGGGGTGCCGGGGAGCTGTTTTTT.

V and J are TRBV6-5 and TRBJ1-5; D not resolved. The length of the CDR3 is 14 residues. Germline loops: CDR1 MNHEY, CDR2 SVGAGI. The germline V and J ends were trimmed by 6 bases and 1 base, with 10 bases remaining between them. The CDR3 protein is CASSDTWSNQPQHF. In DNA form, the CDR3 reads TGTGCCAGCAGCGACACATGGAGCAATCAGCCCCAGCATTTT.